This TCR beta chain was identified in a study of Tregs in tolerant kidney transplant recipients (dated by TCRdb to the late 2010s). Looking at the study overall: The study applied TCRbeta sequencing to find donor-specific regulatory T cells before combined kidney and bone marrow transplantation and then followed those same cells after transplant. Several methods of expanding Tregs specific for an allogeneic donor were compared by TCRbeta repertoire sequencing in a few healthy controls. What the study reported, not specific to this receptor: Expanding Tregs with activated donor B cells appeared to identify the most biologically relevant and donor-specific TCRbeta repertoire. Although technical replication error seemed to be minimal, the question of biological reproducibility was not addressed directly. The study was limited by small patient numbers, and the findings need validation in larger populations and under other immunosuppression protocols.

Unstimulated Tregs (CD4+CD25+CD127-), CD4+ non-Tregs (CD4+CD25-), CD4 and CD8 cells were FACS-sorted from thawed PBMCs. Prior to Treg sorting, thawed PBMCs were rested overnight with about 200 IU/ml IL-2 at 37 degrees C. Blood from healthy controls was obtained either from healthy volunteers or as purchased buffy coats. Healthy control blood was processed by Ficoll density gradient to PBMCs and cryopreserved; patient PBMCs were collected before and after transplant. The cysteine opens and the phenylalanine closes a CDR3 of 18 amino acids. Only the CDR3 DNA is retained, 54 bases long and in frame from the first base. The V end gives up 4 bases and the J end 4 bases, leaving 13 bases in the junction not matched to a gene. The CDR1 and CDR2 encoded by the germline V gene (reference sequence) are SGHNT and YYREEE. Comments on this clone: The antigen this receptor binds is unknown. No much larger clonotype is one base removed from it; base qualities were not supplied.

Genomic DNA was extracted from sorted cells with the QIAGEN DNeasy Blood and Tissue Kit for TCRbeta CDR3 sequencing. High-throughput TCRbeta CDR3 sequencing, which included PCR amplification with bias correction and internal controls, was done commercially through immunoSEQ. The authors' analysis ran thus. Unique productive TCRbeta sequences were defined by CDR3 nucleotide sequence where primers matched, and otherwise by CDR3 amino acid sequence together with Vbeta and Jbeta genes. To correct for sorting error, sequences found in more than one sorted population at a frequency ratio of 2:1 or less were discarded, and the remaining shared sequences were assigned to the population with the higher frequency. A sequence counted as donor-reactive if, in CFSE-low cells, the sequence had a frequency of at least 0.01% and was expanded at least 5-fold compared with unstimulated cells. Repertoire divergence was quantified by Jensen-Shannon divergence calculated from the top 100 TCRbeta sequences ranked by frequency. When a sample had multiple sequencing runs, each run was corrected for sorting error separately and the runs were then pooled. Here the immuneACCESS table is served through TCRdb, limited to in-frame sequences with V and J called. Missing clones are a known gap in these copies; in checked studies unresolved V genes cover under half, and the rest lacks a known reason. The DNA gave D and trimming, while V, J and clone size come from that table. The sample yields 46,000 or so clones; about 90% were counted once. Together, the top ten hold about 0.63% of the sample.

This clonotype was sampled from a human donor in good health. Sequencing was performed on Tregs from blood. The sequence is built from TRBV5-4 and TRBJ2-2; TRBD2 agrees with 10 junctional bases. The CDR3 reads CASSRRRLTSGSTGELFF. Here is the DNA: TGTGCCAGCAGCAGACGCCGCTTGACTAGCGGGTCCACCGGGGAGCTGTTTTTT.